This TCR beta chain came from a study of T cells in women clearing cervical HPV infection. Notes on the study in general: Combining TCR richness with V gene abundances gave approximately 0.84 AUC.

The germline gives CDR1 MGHDK, CDR2 SYGVNS. The CDR3 runs 18 residues. The V segment lost 2 bases and the J segment 3 bases; nucleotides outside the gene matches: 16. On this clone itself: The antigen is not known. Coverage ceases 3 residues before the CDR3 finishes, and the germline J gene fills in the end.

Assay: immunoSEQ multiplex PCR; the TCRdb copy retains only in-frame clones and omits some. This table lists roughly 28,000 clones. The receptor comes from a woman aged 18 to 75 with a cervical HPV16 infection that either progressed to CIN3+ or cleared (not recorded which). The chain is built from TRBV25-1 and TRBJ2-7; 7 bases match TRBD1. The sequencing input was blood buffy coat. The part of the CDR3 DNA that was read is TGTGCCAGCAGTGAAACCGGGACAGAGGGAACCAACATCTACGAG. Translated: CASSETGTEGTNIYE. Given in full, the CDR3 is CASSETGTEGTNIYEQYF.